The sequence of this T cell receptor (beta chain) was determined in a study of shared clonotypes between healthy human individuals. Background on the study: Researchers drew samples from two women and three men aged 18 to 49. Findings and limits, study-wide: Estimated richness was generally greater in naive than memory subsets.

TCRdb's table, derived via immunoSEQ multiplex PCR, lists solely in-frame clones and lacks some. The table shows more than 1.2 million clones, with approximately 98.5% occurring only once. Remarks on this clone: Its cognate antigen is unknown.

V was shortened by 4 bases and J by 4 bases, with 10 bases between the two germline ends. From germline, CDR1 is MNHNS and CDR2 SASEGT. The CDR3 totals 13 residues. Splitting the CD4+ cells yielded a CD45RA+ naive subset and a CD45RA-negative memory subset. The sample was naive CD4+ T cells sorted from blood. Subset: CD45RA+ positively selected. The chain joins TRBV6-1 to TRBJ1-1; no clear D. The sequence derives from a man younger than 45 in good health. For the CDR3, the DNA is TGTGCCAGCAGTGCCCTTTCTGGCACTGAAGCTTTCTTT. Amino acids: CASSALSGTEAFF.